The 2 T cell receptor beta chains below were found in one sample sequenced in a study of blood T cell repertoires in COVID-19. Repertoires were generated with immunoSEQ multiplex PCR, while TCRdb's copy carries only in-frame clones and drops some. Found here are roughly 250,000 clones, around 80% of them singletons; the top ten hold under 2%. The specimen was peripheral blood. The receptors shown here come from a woman of 80 years or more with acute or convalescent COVID-19.

This clone came up once. The chain carries TRBV7-2 and TRBJ1-3; TRBD1 aligns across 8 bases. Trimming took 2 bases from V and 3 from J; bases not matched to a gene: 3. CDR1 and CDR2 (germline): SGHTA, FQGNSA. The CDR3 is 15 amino acids. Here the CDR3 DNA reads TGTGCCAGCAGCTTAAACGACAGGGGTGGAAACACCATATATTTT. Amino acid sequence: CASSLNDRGGNTIYF. The complete variable domain, with remaining parts taken from reference TRBV7-2 and TRBJ1-3, reads GAGVSQSPSNKVTEKGKDVELRCDPISGHTALYWYRQSLGQGLEFLIYFQGNSAPDKSGLPSDRFSAERTGGSVSTLTIQRTQQEDSAVYLCASSLNDRGGNTIYFGEGSWLTVV.

The chain combines TRBV11-3 with TRBJ2-2, with 9 nucleotides matching TRBD1. After removal of 5 bases from V and 4 bases from J, the junction contained 5 bases not matched to a gene. CDR1 is SGHNT and CDR2 is YENEEA in the germline V gene. The CDR3 runs 15 residues. CDR3 sequence reads: CASSLTGGVTGELFF. CDR3 in DNA: TGTGCCAGCAGCCTTACAGGGGGCGTCACCGGGGAGCTGTTTTTT.